One and the same sample provided the 14 T cell receptor beta chains below, sequenced in a study of regulatory T cells in long-lasting Graves disease. Specified time point: newly diagnosed GD, antithyroid drugs for less than 3 months. Scientists built the TCR library using RNA that was extracted from PBMCs. According to the study, TCR beta libraries were built with iRepertoire HTBI primers and CDR3-region Arm-PCR. Using its own MiXCR run on the multiplex PCR reads, TCRdb lists one record per CDR3 protein. The table records 300,000 to 400,000 distinct CDR3 sequences, 16% of them present only once. Another study also made use of these data, one on T cells in Graves' hyperthyroidism and ophthalmopathy.

The starting material was peripheral blood mononuclear cells (PBMCs), obtained at new diagnosis, from a patient treated with antithyroid drugs. The receptors come from a man aged 35 to 55 with Graves disease.

The V call is TRBV18, the J call TRBJ1-1; 8 bases are shared with TRBD1. The junction had 5 bases not matched to a gene; V was cut back by 2 bases and J by 0 bases. Germline CDR1 is KGHSH and CDR2 is LQKENI. The CDR3 extends over 16 amino acids. The CDR3 DNA sequence: TGTGCCAGCTCACCAGGACAGGGCAACATGAACACTGAAGCTTTCTTT. Amino acids: CASSPGQGNMNTEAFF.

This clonotype was observed at least ten times. This sequence joins TRBV28 and TRBJ1-2, with D possibly matching TRBD1 (5 bases). Germline V gene sequence: CDR1 MDHEN, CDR2 SYDVKM. Between the trimmed V and J ends, which lost 5 bases and 4 bases, there was a span of 14 bases. The CDR3 extends over 14 amino acids. The CDR3 nucleotides are TGTGCCAGCAGTCTCGCCTTGGGGCTCTATGGCTACACCTTC. Encoded protein: CASSLALGLYGYTF.

V is TRBV7-9 and J is TRBJ2-2; 7 positions agree with TRBD1. V lost 11 bases to trimming and J lost 0 bases; unmatched junction nucleotides: 3. The CDR3 is 13 amino acids. Germline V CDR1 and CDR2: SEHNR, FQNEAQ (reference sequence). CDR3 residues: CAVQGANTGELFF. CDR3 DNA sequence: TGTGCCGTCCAGGGGGCGAACACCGGGGAGCTGTTTTTT.

The chain carries TRBV2 and TRBJ2-4; possibly TRBD2 for D (6 bases). Trimming took off 2 bases at V and 2 bases at J, with 10 bases between the two ends. This CDR3 has 15 residues. Per germline, CDR1 SNHLY and CDR2 FYNNEI. As DNA, the CDR3 is TGTGCCAGCAGTGAACTACGGGGGTCCAAAAACATTCAGTACTTC. Its translation is CASSELRGSKNIQYF.

The rearrangement joins TRBV29-1 to TRBJ1-2; D perhaps matches TRBD1 (6 bases). The germline V gene encodes CDR1 SQVTM and CDR2 ANQGSEA. This CDR3 has 17 residues. V shed 0 bases and J shed 3 bases, with 20 bases lying between them. The CDR3 loop reads CSVEELGQGWYYYGYTF. The DNA of the CDR3 is TGCAGCGTTGAAGAGTTGGGGCAGGGGTGGTACTACTATGGCTACACCTTC.

A few counts support this clonotype. The CDR3 protein is CATQKGHTSYGYTF. CDR3 bases: TGTGCCACTCAAAAGGGACATACCAGCTATGGCTACACCTTC. The chain has TRBV19 and TRBJ1-2, with a possible D match to TRBD1 (6 bases). The CDR3 totals 14 residues. From germline, CDR1 is LNHDA and CDR2 SQIVND (reference sequence). Trimming cost V 10 bases and J 4 bases, with 19 bases left between them.

In this sample, this clonotype turned up a few times. Here the CDR3 DNA reads TGTGCCAGGTCGTCGGCCGGGGAGCTGTTTTTT. This codes for CARSSAGELFF. The rearrangement uses TRBV7-9 and TRBJ2-2; D is ambiguous. The CDR3 runs to 11 residues. V was shortened by 9 bases and J by 6 bases, with 8 bases between the two germline ends. Germline V gene lookup returns CDR1 SEHNR and CDR2 FQNEAQ (reference sequence).

The sample holds many counts of this clonotype. This chain connects TRBV4-3 to TRBJ2-5, with 8 bases fitting TRBD1. CDR3 length: 13 amino acids. V was pared by 3 bases and J by 5 bases, with 2 bases of the junction left unmatched. Germline values: CDR1 LGHNA, CDR2 YSLEER. The CDR3 DNA is TGCGCCAGCAGCCAGACAGGGGCGGAGACCCAGTACTTC. Translated, it gives CASSQTGAETQYF.

This clonotype was found many times. This chain connects TRBV27 to TRBJ1-1; possible D gene TRBD1, 5 bases. There are 15 residues in the CDR3. Germline CDR1 reads MNHEY; CDR2 reads SMNVEV (reference sequence). V lost 1 base and J 1 base, leaving 10 bases between the germline ends. CDR3 coding DNA: TGTGCCAGCAGTTTATTGGGGACGCGGAACACTGAAGCTTTCTTT. Translating it yields CASSLLGTRNTEAFF.

The CDR3 coding sequence is TGTGCCAGCAGCCAGACTAGCGGGGGGGCCGCCGGGGAGCTGTTTTTT. Translated, it gives CASSQTSGGAAGELFF. The V call is TRBV13, the J call TRBJ2-2; the match to TRBD2 covers 14 bases. CDR3 size: 16 residues. The V segment lost 5 bases and the J segment 6 bases; nucleotides outside the gene matches: 5. CDR1 is PRHDT, CDR2 FYEKMQ, per germline (reference sequence).

This clonotype was counted many times. V and J are TRBV2 and TRBJ1-4; D not certain. Germline-derived CDR1 and CDR2 are SNHLY and FYNNEI. The CDR3 spans 16 residues. V was cut by 8 bases and J by 0 bases, with 16 bases left in between. CDR3 sequence: CASSPRRQATNEKLFF. The CDR3 coding sequence is TGTGCCAGCTCCCCCCGGAGGCAGGCAACTAATGAAAAACTGTTTTTT.

The sample holds many counts of this clonotype. The chain combines TRBV11-2 with TRBJ2-7; no firm D call. CDR3 length: 14 amino acids. With 1 base removed from V and 6 bases from J, the gap between germline ends came to 13 bases. CDR1 is SGHAT and CDR2 is FQNNGV in the germline V gene. CDR3 sequence: CASSLGSVVSEQYF. The CDR3 DNA sequence: TGTGCCAGCAGCTTAGGGTCCGTCGTGAGCGAGCAGTACTTC.

At least ten counts were recorded for this clonotype. This chain links TRBV7-9 with TRBJ2-3; D might be TRBD2 (6 bases). CDR1 SEHNR and CDR2 FQNEAQ come from the germline V gene (reference sequence). This CDR3 has 14 residues. Trimming shortened V by 11 bases and J by 1 base, and 16 bases separated the two germline ends. The CDR3 is CAGGTRGGTDTQYF. The CDR3 nucleotides read TGTGCCGGAGGGACCCGAGGGGGCACAGATACGCAGTATTTT.

This clonotype was seen at least ten times. The V gene is TRBV18, the J gene TRBJ2-7; 9 positions match TRBD1. V lost 0 bases and J lost 5; bases outside the gene matches: 5. The CDR3 sequence is 15 residues long. CDR1 is KGHSH, CDR2 LQKENI, per germline. CDR3 residues: CASSPPAQGAHEQYF. In DNA, the CDR3 is TGTGCCAGCTCACCACCGGCACAGGGGGCCCACGAGCAGTACTTC.